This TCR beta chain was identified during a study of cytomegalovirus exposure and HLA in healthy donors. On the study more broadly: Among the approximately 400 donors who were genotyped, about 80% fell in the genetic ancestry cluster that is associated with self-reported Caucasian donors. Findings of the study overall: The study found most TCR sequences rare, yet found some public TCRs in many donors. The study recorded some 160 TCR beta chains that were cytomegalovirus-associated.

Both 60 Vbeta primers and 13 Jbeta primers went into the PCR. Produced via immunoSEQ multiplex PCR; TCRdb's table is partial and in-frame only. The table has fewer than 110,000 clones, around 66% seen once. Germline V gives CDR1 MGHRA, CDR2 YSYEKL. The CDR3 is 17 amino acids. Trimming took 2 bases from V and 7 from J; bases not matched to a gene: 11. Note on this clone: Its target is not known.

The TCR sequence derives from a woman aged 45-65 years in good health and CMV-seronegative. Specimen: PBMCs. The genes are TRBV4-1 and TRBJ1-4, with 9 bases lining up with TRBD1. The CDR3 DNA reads TGCGCCAGCAGCCAAAGTCCCGGGACAGGGTTAAGTGAAAAACTGTTTTTT. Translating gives CASSQSPGTGLSEKLFF.